Presented here are 19 T cell receptor beta chains from one specimen sequenced in a study of OX40 agonist ivuxolimab in advanced cancers. Produced via immunoSEQ multiplex PCR; TCRdb's table is partial and in-frame only. The data hold tens of thousands of clones, with approximately 84% observed a single time. Sequencing used CD4+ or CD8+ T cells sorted from blood, obtained in a trial of the OX40 agonist ivuxolimab. Source of these receptors: an adult with an advanced solid tumor such as melanoma, head and neck, liver or kidney cancer.

V usage is TRBV2 and J usage is TRBJ2-2; D is unclear. The germline V gene has CDR1 SNHLY and CDR2 FYNNEI. V was shortened by 4 bases and J by 0 bases, with 12 bases between the two germline ends. The CDR3 contains 16 residues. The CDR3 sequence: CASSAPGRTNTGELFF. CDR3 nucleotides: TGTGCCAGCAGTGCTCCCGGCAGAACGAACACCGGGGAGCTGTTTTTT.

This rearrangement joins TRBV9 to TRBJ2-2, with D possibly matching TRBD2 (6 bases). Deletions cut 7 bases from V and 2 bases from J, with 9 bases between. The CDR3 has 13 amino acids. CDR1 SGDLS and CDR2 YYNGEE come from the germline V gene. CDR3 bases: TGTGCCAGCGGGACTCCTAACACCGGGGAGCTGTTTTTT. Its translation: CASGTPNTGELFF.

The chain joins TRBV13 to TRBJ1-4; 9 nucleotides line up with TRBD1. J gave up 13 bases and V 4 bases, and 10 bases lay outside the gene matches. Germline loops: CDR1 PRHDT, CDR2 FYEKMQ (reference sequence). The CDR3 sequence is 14 residues long. Here the CDR3 reads CASSSDRGETGLFF. CDR3 nucleotides: TGTGCCAGCAGCTCCGACAGGGGGGAGACGGGACTGTTTTTT.

This chain connects TRBV7-6 to TRBJ2-3; D may match TRBD1 or TRBD2 (5 bases each). The ends were cut back, 5 bases at V and 2 bases at J, with 11 bases in the middle. CDR1 is SGHVS and CDR2 is FNYEAQ in the germline V gene. The CDR3 is 14 amino acids. In DNA, the CDR3 is TGTGCCAGCAGCGCCGGGACCATCACAGATACGCAGTATTTT. This codes for CASSAGTITDTQYF.

The gene calls are TRBV7-2 and TRBJ2-3; D is unclear. V shed 2 bases and J shed 5 bases, with 5 bases lying between them. Germline V gene sequence: CDR1 SGHTA, CDR2 FQGNSA. This CDR3 comprises 12 residues. The CDR3 loop reads CASSLRLDTQYF. The CDR3 DNA reads TGTGCCAGCAGCTTACGATTAGATACGCAGTATTTT.

V and J are TRBV29-1 and TRBJ1-1, with TRBD1 identical over 8 bases. CDR1 is SQVTM and CDR2 is ANQGSEA in the germline V gene. The V and J ends lost 8 bases and 7 bases, in that order; junction bases with no gene match: 6. The CDR3 consists of 11 residues. For the CDR3, the DNA is TGCAGCATCCCACAGGGGGGTGAAGCTTTCTTT. Amino acid sequence: CSIPQGGEAFF.

J is TRBJ2-1 and V is TRBV9; TRBD2 agrees at 7 bases. V trimming: 3 bases; J trimming: 6 bases; junction bases outside the gene matches: 9. There are 15 residues in the CDR3. Germline CDR1 is SGDLS and CDR2 is YYNGEE. CDR3 loop: CASSAGLGSGNEQFF. CDR3 nucleotides: TGTGCCAGCAGCGCTGGACTAGGTTCTGGCAATGAGCAGTTCTTC.

This rearrangement joins TRBV7-2 to TRBJ1-6; 7 nucleotides line up with TRBD1. V gave up 4 bases and J gave up 4 bases; unmatched junction bases: 13. The CDR3 is made up of 18 amino acids. Germline CDR1 is SGHTA and CDR2 is FQGNSA. As DNA, the CDR3 is TGTGCCAGCAGCTCCATCAGGACAGGCTCGTTGTATAATTCACCCCTCCACTTT. Its protein product is CASSSIRTGSLYNSPLHF.

The CDR3 protein is CASSSMDRDWGTQYF. The CDR3, as DNA: TGTGCCAGCAGCTCAATGGACAGGGACTGGGGGACCCAGTACTTC. This chain connects TRBV11-2 to TRBJ2-5; 8 nucleotides agree with TRBD1. The V and J ends lost 4 bases and 7 bases, in that order; junction bases with no gene match: 11. Looked up from germline, CDR1 is SGHAT and CDR2 is FQNNGV. The CDR3 is 15 residues long.

The chain is built from TRBV5-1 and TRBJ1-1; D unclear. The CDR3 is 14 residues long. V lost 1 base and J lost 2, with 9 bases in between. In germline, CDR1 is SGHRS, CDR2 YFSETQ. DNA of the CDR3: TGCGCCAGCAGCTTGAGGAGGGCTAACACTGAAGCTTTCTTT. Translating it yields CASSLRRANTEAFF.

The CDR3 spells CASRTPSLVEQFF. CDR3 bases: TGTGCCAGCAGGACCCCGTCGTTGGTTGAGCAGTTCTTC. This rearrangement joins TRBV28 to TRBJ2-1; D not certain. Trimming left V 6 bases short and J 9 bases short, with 15 bases between. Germline V gene lookup returns CDR1 MDHEN and CDR2 SYDVKM. The CDR3 is 13 amino acids.

The chain joins TRBV28 to TRBJ1-5, with a tentative D call TRBD1 (6 bases). CDR1 is MDHEN, CDR2 SYDVKM, per germline. CDR3 size: 16 residues. V was shortened by 6 bases and J by 1 base, with 16 bases between the two germline ends. CDR3 amino acids: CASRRYRVNSNQPQHF. The CDR3 DNA is TGTGCCAGCAGACGTTACAGGGTAAACAGCAATCAGCCCCAGCATTTT.

The chain combines TRBV21-1 with TRBJ2-2; the DNA was not used to check the table's D call, TRBD1. TRBV21-1 is a pseudogene. This CDR3 spans 15 amino acids. The chain's CDR3 is CASSKVPRNTGELFF. The DNA of the CDR3 is TGTGCCAGCAGCAAAGTCCCCAGGAACACCGGGGAGCTGTTTTTT.

This clone was found a few times. The chain links TRBV4-1 to TRBJ2-1; D may be TRBD1 (7 bases). The CDR3 covers 15 residues. The V gene lost 0 bases and the J gene lost 9 bases, with 15 bases spanning the gap. Germline V gene sequence: CDR1 MGHRA, CDR2 YSYEKL. DNA of the CDR3: TGCGCCAGCAGCCAAGAATGGAGGGGGCGGGTTGAGCAGTTCTTC. It is translated as CASSQEWRGRVEQFF.

The chain joins TRBV28 to TRBJ2-7; D remains unclear. V was shortened by 0 bases and J by 5 bases, with 11 bases between the two germline ends. Germline-derived CDR1 and CDR2 are MDHEN and SYDVKM. CDR3 length equals 14 residues. CDR3 sequence: CASSLWGLDHEQYF. DNA of the CDR3: TGTGCCAGCAGTTTATGGGGCCTTGATCACGAGCAGTACTTC.

This clone was seen a single time. The sample holds other DNA sequences that translate to the same CDR3. This chain links TRBV5-5 with TRBJ2-7, with D tentatively TRBD2 (5 bases). V was pared by 0 bases and J by 3 bases, with 7 bases between. The CDR3 totals 13 residues. Germline assignment: CDR1 SGHKS and CDR2 YYEKEE (reference sequence). CDR3 region: CASSLGGYYEQYF. The CDR3 DNA follows: TGTGCCAGCAGCTTGGGCGGGTACTACGAGCAGTACTTC.

The rearrangement joins TRBV28 to TRBJ1-5; the D is unclear. CDR1 and CDR2 from the germline V gene are MDHEN and SYDVKM. The V end was cut by 2 bases, the J end by 2 bases, with 7 bases between. CDR3 length equals 14 residues. Written as DNA, the CDR3 is TGTGCCAGCAGTTTACGGTCGCGCAATCAGCCCCAGCATTTT. The encoded protein is CASSLRSRNQPQHF.

J is TRBJ2-6 and V is TRBV19; D may correspond to TRBD1 or TRBD2 (5 bases each). The CDR3 has 17 residues. The V and J ends lost 8 bases and 0 bases respectively, with 17 bases between them. Germline CDR1 reads LNHDA; CDR2 reads SQIVND (reference sequence). CDR3 in amino acids: CASGDASPLSGANVLTF. Written as DNA, the CDR3 is TGTGCCAGTGGGGACGCGTCCCCCCTCTCTGGGGCCAACGTCCTGACTTTC.

With regard to this clone: Other DNA sequences in the sample encode the same CDR3. This sequence joins TRBV27 and TRBJ2-7, with D uncertain. Between the trimmed V and J ends, which lost 0 bases and 0 bases, there was a span of 6 bases. The CDR3 contains 14 residues. Germline V gene lookup returns CDR1 MNHEY and CDR2 SMNVEV (reference sequence). CDR3 protein: CASSLSGTSYEQYF. The DNA for the CDR3 is TGTGCCAGCAGTTTATCGGGCACCTCCTACGAGCAGTACTTC.